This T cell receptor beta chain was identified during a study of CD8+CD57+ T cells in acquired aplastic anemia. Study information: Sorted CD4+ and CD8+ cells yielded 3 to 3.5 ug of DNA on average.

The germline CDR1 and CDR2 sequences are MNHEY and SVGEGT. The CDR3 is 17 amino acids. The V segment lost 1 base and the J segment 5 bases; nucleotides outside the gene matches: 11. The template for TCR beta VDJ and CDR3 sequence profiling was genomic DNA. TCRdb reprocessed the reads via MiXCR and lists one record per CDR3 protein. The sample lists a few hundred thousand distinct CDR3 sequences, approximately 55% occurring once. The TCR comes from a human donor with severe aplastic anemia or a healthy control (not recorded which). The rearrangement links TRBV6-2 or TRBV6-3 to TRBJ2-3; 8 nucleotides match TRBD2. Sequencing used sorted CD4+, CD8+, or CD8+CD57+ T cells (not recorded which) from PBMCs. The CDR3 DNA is TGTGCCAGCAGTTACTTATTTAGCGGGACTCGGGGAGATACGCAGTATTTT. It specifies CASSYLFSGTRGDTQYF.